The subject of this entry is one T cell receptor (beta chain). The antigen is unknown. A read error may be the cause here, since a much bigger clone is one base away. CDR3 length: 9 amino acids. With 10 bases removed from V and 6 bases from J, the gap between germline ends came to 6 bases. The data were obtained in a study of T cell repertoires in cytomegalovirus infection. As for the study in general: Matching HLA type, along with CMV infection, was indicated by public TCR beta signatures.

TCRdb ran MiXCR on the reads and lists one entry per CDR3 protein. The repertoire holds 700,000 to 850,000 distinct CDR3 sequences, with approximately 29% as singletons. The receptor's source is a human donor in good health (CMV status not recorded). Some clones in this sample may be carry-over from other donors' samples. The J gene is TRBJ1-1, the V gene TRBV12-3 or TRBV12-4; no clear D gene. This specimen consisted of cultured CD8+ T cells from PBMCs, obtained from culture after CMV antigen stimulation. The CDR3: CANSPEAFF. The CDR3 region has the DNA TGTGCCAACAGCCCTGAAGCTTTCTTT.